This T cell receptor (beta chain) was sequenced during a study of beta chain features in type 1 diabetes listed by TCRdb under 2018. In the study overall: Patients and healthy donors did not differ in mean age, gender distribution, total cell number or subset yield. The study compared TCRB repertoires of sorted circulating CD4+ T cell subsets between recently diagnosed type 1 diabetes patients and matched healthy donors. A total of some 100,000,000 sorted cells were examined across all samples, and the number of cells per subset was strongly correlated with RNA yield. Whereas all 30 or so donors provided naive and central memory subsets, regulatory and stem cell-like memory subsets were isolated from just 8 patients and roughly 8 healthy donors.

Paper-wide results and their limitations: Shorter templates might be favored by PCR, yet because patient and control samples were amplified and corrected together, any such skew would affect both groups equally. Because the HLA sub-analyses included only small numbers of individuals, any influence of HLA type on TCRB rearrangement was left unresolved. A moderate but significant shortening of TCRB CDR3 length was observed in type 1 diabetes patients in all four CD4+ subsets. Because cDNA was sequenced instead of genomic DNA, activated cells with high expression could be over-represented, although the groups did not differ in activation or CD3 levels. The naive, central memory and regulatory TCRB repertoires appeared to resemble one another more closely among patients than among healthy donors. At VDJ recombination sites, patients with type 1 diabetes made fewer insertions and deleted more nucleotides, a pattern implying thymic rearrangement abnormalities.

Note on this clone: The target of this receptor is not known. Qualities for individual bases were not recorded, and no much larger clone is one base off.

Each donor gave one peripheral blood draw, approximately 120 mL on average, collected into heparinised tubes. Naive, central memory, regulatory and stem cell-like memory CD4+ T cells were sorted on a BD FACSAria II using a panel including CD45RO, CCR7, CD25, CD127, CD95 and CD27. Purity was above 95% for every sorted population. Right away, PBMCs were isolated by Lymphoprep density gradient centrifugation and were stained directly, with no culture step. So that batch effects would be minimized, each experiment stained and sorted samples in pairs, pairing one healthy donor with one patient. The High Capacity cDNA Reverse Transcription Kit was used to reverse transcribe all of the isolated RNA, meaning that expressed TCRB transcripts were what got sequenced. Deep immunoSEQ sequencing was performed on naive, central memory and regulatory T cell samples, with an average of about 3.57 million total reads per sample. Sorted cells were lysed in RLT buffer, and RNA was extracted using DNase-treated RNeasy Micro or Mini kits according to cell number. Each cell subset was processed separately to prevent cross-contamination, with patient and healthy donor samples processed together. TCRB sequences were amplified from cDNA with the immunoSEQ multiplex PCR, producing 87-bp fragments spanning the CDR3 region. Amplicons were sequenced on the Illumina HiSeq platform. Per the original workflow: Synthetic template baselines were used to correct PCR bias computationally, reads within Hamming distance 2 were collapsed together, and singletons that could not be merged were discarded. Reads were aligned against IMGT to assign V, D and J genes, CDR3 length and insertions or deletions at six rearrangement sites. Clonotype counts were normalized to sorted cell number within each subset before computing true diversity and Gini coefficients with the tcR R package. The overlap coefficient, calculated on TCRB nucleotide sequences, was used to measure repertoire sharing. TCRdb took this table from immuneACCESS and kept in-frame rearrangements with V and J called. Such tables lack part of the clones; where checked against another copy, unresolved V genes explain under half of the gap, and the rest is unexplained. D and trimming come from the DNA, and the V and J calls and clone size come from that table. The sample has under 350,000 clones on record, about 7.8% of them singletons. The leading ten clones occupy approximately 1% of the sample.

The material sequenced was central memory CD4+ T cells from blood. This TCR was sampled from a woman aged 18-30 years in good health.

DNA sequence: TGTGCCAGCAGCTTAATCGGGACTAGCGGGACGCATGAGCAGTTCTTC. Protein translation: CASSLIGTSGTHEQFF. Recombination connected TRBV11-1 to TRBJ2-1, with 13 central nucleotides matching TRBD2. The germline V gene encodes CDR1 SGHAT and CDR2 FQDESV (reference sequence). Clipping removes 2 bases from V and 8 bases from J, with 6 as the unmatched junction base count. Taken from cysteine to phenylalanine, the CDR3 has 16 residues. The sequence is cut down to CDR3 DNA, 48 bases in frame from base 1.